A single sample gave rise to the 2 T cell receptor beta chains below, sequenced in a study of blood T cell repertoires in COVID-19. Only in-frame clones appear in the TCRdb table, and some are missing; sequencing was by immunoSEQ multiplex PCR. The data hold roughly 380,000 clones, with 85% observed a single time. Sequenced: peripheral blood. These receptors originate from a woman between 18 and 30 years old with acute or convalescent COVID-19.

This chain links TRBV3-1 (or the pseudogene TRBV3-2) with TRBJ2-5; the D is unclear. This CDR3 has 12 residues. The ends were cut back, 6 bases at V and 1 base at J, with 6 bases in the middle. Germline assignment: CDR1 LGHDT and CDR2 YNNKEL (reference sequence). The CDR3 DNA sequence: TGTGCCAGCAGTCTGTTCCAAGAGACCCAGTACTTC. Protein sequence: CASSLFQETQYF.

The table lists this clone with a few counts. The chain links TRBV19 to TRBJ1-2; the match to TRBD1 covers 7 bases. This CDR3 comprises 12 residues. V dropped 9 bases and J dropped 7; count of bases not matched to a gene: 8. Looked up from germline, CDR1 is LNHDA and CDR2 is SQIVND (reference sequence). The CDR3 DNA follows: TGTGCCAGCATTGGTCCAGGGGGTGGCTACACCTTC. Amino acid sequence: CASIGPGGGYTF. Looking up the rest from reference TRBV19 and TRBJ1-2 gives the full variable domain: DGGITQSPKYLFRKEGQNVTLSCEQNLNHDAMYWYRQDPGQGLRLIYYSQIVNDFQKGDIAEGYSVSREKKESFPLTVTSAQKNPTAFYLCASIGPGGGYTFGSGTRLTVV.